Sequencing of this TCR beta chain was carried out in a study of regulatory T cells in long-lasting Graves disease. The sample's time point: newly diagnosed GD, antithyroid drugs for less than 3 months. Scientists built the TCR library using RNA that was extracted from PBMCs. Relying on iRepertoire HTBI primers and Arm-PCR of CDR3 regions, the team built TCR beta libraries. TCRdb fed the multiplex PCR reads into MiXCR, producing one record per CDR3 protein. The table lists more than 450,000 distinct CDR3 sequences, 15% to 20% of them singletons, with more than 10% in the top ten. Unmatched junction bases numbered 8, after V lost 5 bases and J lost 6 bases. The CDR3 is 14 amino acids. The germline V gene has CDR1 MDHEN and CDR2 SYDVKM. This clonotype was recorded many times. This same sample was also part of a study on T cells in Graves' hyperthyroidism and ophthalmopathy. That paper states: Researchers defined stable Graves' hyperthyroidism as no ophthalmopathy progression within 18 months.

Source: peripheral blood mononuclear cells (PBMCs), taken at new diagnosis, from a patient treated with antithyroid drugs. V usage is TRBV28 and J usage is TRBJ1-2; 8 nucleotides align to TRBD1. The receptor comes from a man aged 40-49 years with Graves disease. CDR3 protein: CASSLQPGGDGYTF. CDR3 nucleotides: TGTGCCAGCAGTCTTCAGCCAGGGGGCGATGGCTACACCTTC.